This is a list of T cell receptor beta chains from one sample in a study of cytomegalovirus exposure and HLA in healthy donors. Using immunoSEQ multiplex PCR, the repertoire was profiled, and TCRdb retains in-frame clones only, with some absent. Among hundreds of thousands of clones listed, 70% to 90% were seen once. The sequenced sample consisted of PBMCs. The receptors here all came from a woman younger than 30 in good health and CMV-seronegative. The CDR3 runs from the conserved cysteine through the conserved F or W. Each record gives: J gene, V gene, clone size, CDR3 protein. Where a row states a size, it is once, few, many or the class of an expanded clone; other rows omit it.

TRBJ1-5	TRBV4-1	-	CASSQVEVPSNQPQHF
TRBJ2-1	TRBV27	-	CASSPHDRGNEQFF
TRBJ2-3	TRBV7-8	-	CASGGYTSTDTQYF
TRBJ1-1	TRBV6-5	-	CASSHTGSAEAFF
TRBJ2-7	TRBV5-4	-	CASSFWAGGYEQYF
TRBJ2-3	TRBV6-6	-	CASSPFLGNTDTQYF
TRBJ2-2	TRBV2	-	CASSEGQGAFSGELFF
TRBJ2-1	TRBV13	once	CASSSILGTGYNEQFF
TRBJ2-7	TRBV5-1	few	CASSLDRYEQYF
TRBJ1-5	TRBV15	-	CATSRAPGGSYNQPQHF
TRBJ2-5	TRBV5-1	-	CASLQGQETQYF
TRBJ2-1	TRBV9	-	CASSVEGSGRVKVYEQFF
TRBJ1-6	TRBV4-1	few	CASSQDVKGVAHSSYNSPLHF
TRBJ1-5	TRBV6-5	once	CASSYQVNQPQHF
TRBJ2-7	TRBV2	once	CASNSRQGAYEQYF
TRBJ1-2	TRBV9	once	CASSNRGRDNYGYTF
TRBJ2-3	TRBV5-6	-	CASSFERGGSTDTQYF
TRBJ1-5	TRBV12-5	-	CASGLTGPHQPQHF
TRBJ1-2	TRBV11-2	once	CASSLRRGGYTF
TRBJ1-1	TRBV20-1	-	CSASYQGEAFF
TRBJ1-1	TRBV5-1	-	CASSLQGTYNTEAFF
TRBJ2-2	TRBV7-8	-	CASSLSGGGWNTGELFF
TRBJ1-2	TRBV30	-	CAWSPGTAANYGYTF
TRBJ1-2	TRBV9	-	CASSVEGRANYGYTF
TRBJ2-1	TRBV7-2	-	CASSLSNEQFF
TRBJ2-2	TRBV9	-	CASSVAERGGITGELFF
TRBJ2-7	TRBV7-8	-	CASSTRTGTHEQYF
-	TRBV5-6	-	CASSEQGDYYEQYF
TRBJ1-2	TRBV7-9	-	CASSEIRDRGSAYTF
TRBJ2-1	TRBV2	-	CASQAGSYNEQFF
TRBJ2-1	TRBV7-3	-	CASSQTGSSYNEQFF
TRBJ1-5	TRBV19	few	CASSPLSSNQPQHF
TRBJ2-7	TRBV9	once	CASSLSDRGYEQYF
TRBJ1-2	TRBV6-5	-	CASRGLTGAYGYTF
TRBJ2-2	TRBV10-1	-	CASSDQVNTGELFF
TRBJ2-7	TRBV6-5	-	CASSYDLGGEQYF
TRBJ1-2	TRBV19	-	CASSPQGQGGLGYTF
TRBJ2-1	TRBV5-1	-	CASSLNSLTSGGAGEQFF
TRBJ1-1	TRBV4-2	-	CASSQSAGSKNTEAFF
TRBJ1-5	TRBV2	-	CASRGDRAYLSNQPQHF
TRBJ2-7	TRBV25-1	-	CASKRGPEQYF
TRBJ1-1	TRBV30	-	CAWSLTRGRGTEAFF
TRBJ1-5	TRBV5-6	-	CASSLGSGGFRNQPQHF
TRBJ2-5	TRBV7-8	-	CASSQQAGAWETQYF
TRBJ2-7	TRBV19	few	CASSIDLRESYEQYF
TRBJ2-2	TRBV7-8	-	CASSLARLAANTGELFF
TRBJ1-5	TRBV12-2	-	CASRHPNLDRIGLQPQHF
TRBJ2-7	TRBV4-1	-	CASSQPQDEQYF
TRBJ1-5	TRBV7-8	-	CASSFVGGDQPQHF
TRBJ2-5	TRBV5-6	-	CASSSYQETQYF
TRBJ2-5	TRBV9	once	CASSVGRTSGGARETQYF
TRBJ1-2	TRBV11-2	-	CASRPGGINYGYTF
TRBJ2-3	TRBV5-1	-	CASTKRGDLDTQYF
TRBJ1-1	TRBV19	-	CASSMSGGTEAFF